This TCR beta chain is from a study of blood T cell repertoires in COVID-19. About the research overall: From the United States, Italy and Spain came samples of acute and convalescent COVID-19. The analysed material was cDNA or gDNA that came from T cells, B-cell-depleted T cells, or PBMCs.

As handled by the study authors: Cell counts per sample came from amplifying reference gene primers. Assay: immunoSEQ multiplex PCR; the TCRdb copy retains only in-frame clones and omits some. The V and J calls and clone size are taken from that table; D and trimming were inferred from the DNA. Altogether about 140,000 clones are present, around 89% being singletons, with the ten largest covering about 2.9%. The V and J ends lost 10 bases and 3 bases respectively, with 21 bases between them. The V gene's germline CDR1 is MNHEY and CDR2 SMNVEV (reference sequence). This CDR3 is built from 15 residues.

V usage is TRBV27 and J usage is TRBJ2-5, with a weak D call TRBD1 (5 bases). The receptor comes from a man aged 60 to 75 with active or convalescent COVID-19. Sequencing was performed on peripheral blood. CDR3 bases: TGTGCCAACACAACAGGTACGGACGCGGAAGAGACCCAGTACTTC. This codes for CANTTGTDAEETQYF.